The 10 T cell receptor beta chains in this list originate from one sample, sequenced in a study of response to subunit inactivated influenza vaccine. TCRdb fed the RT-PCR reads into MiXCR, producing one record per CDR3 protein. The sample lists hundreds of thousands of distinct CDR3 sequences; approximately 17% were seen once. The sequencing used PBMCs from blood, collected 4 to 6 days after vaccination. These TCRs come from a man aged 45 to 65 who received an inactivated influenza vaccine.

This clonotype appeared a few times. This chain uses TRBV20-1 with TRBJ1-4; TRBD1 matches at 9 bases. This CDR3 is built from 13 residues. In germline, CDR1 is DFQATT, CDR2 SNEGSKA (reference sequence). The trim removed 6 bases at V and 7 bases at J, leaving 6 bases unmatched. CDR3 amino acids: CSAAGTGPEKLFF. The DNA for the CDR3 is TGCAGTGCAGCCGGGACAGGGCCTGAAAAACTGTTTTTT.

V usage is TRBV28 and J usage is TRBJ2-5; maybe TRBD2 (5 bases). The CDR3 covers 16 residues. Germline V gives CDR1 MDHEN, CDR2 SYDVKM. V gave up 6 bases and J gave up 4 bases, with 21 bases separating them. The CDR3: CASRGVEVLDRETQYF. CDR3 nucleotide sequence: TGTGCCAGCAGAGGAGTGGAGGTCCTCGATCGAGAGACCCAGTACTTC.

In this sample, this clonotype turned up a few times. V gene TRBV29-1 combines with J gene TRBJ2-3; D is perhaps TRBD2 (6 bases). Per the germline V gene, CDR1 is SQVTM and CDR2 is ANQGSEA. The ends were cut back, 4 bases at V and 5 bases at J, with 19 bases in the middle. The CDR3 has 15 amino acids. Here the CDR3 DNA reads TGCAGCGTTGCCATATGGTACGGGGGAAAAGATACGCAGTATTTT. Its protein product is CSVAIWYGGKDTQYF.

Only a few counts were recorded for this clonotype. The V gene is TRBV6-2 or TRBV6-3, the J gene TRBJ1-5; 12 bases agree with TRBD1. The germline V gene encodes CDR1 MNHEY and CDR2 SVGEGT. Unmatched junction bases numbered 6, after V lost 6 bases and J lost 6 bases. This CDR3 comprises 15 residues. The CDR3 nucleotides read TGTGCCAGCAGCGCCGGGACAGGGGGCGGTCAGCCCCAGCATTTT. Translating it yields CASSAGTGGGQPQHF.

This clonotype was picked up a small number of times. The chain is built from TRBV20-1 and TRBJ2-3; TRBD2 aligns across 7 bases. The CDR3 loop spans 15 amino acids. In germline, CDR1 is DFQATT, CDR2 SNEGSKA (reference sequence). V trimming: 2 bases; J trimming: 0 bases; junction bases outside the gene matches: 5. CDR3 amino acids: CSARRLAASTDTQYF. CDR3 DNA sequence: TGCAGTGCTAGAAGACTAGCCGCCAGCACAGATACGCAGTATTTT.

This clonotype was counted only a few times. The CDR3 loop reads CASSPYQGHNEKLFF. The CDR3 DNA reads as TGTGCCAGCAGTCCATACCAGGGACATAATGAAAAACTGTTTTTT. This chain connects TRBV12-3 or TRBV12-4 to TRBJ1-4; D may be TRBD1 (6 bases). The ends were cut back, 5 bases at V and 4 bases at J, with 14 bases in the middle. There are 15 residues in the CDR3.

On this clonotype itself: A much larger clone lies one base from this, so it may be a read error. Likely a read error: the CDR3 ends without its conserved phenylalanine or tryptophan. The rearrangement links TRBV12-3 or TRBV12-4 to TRBJ2-1; 14 nucleotides align to TRBD2. The CDR3 covers 16 residues. V lost 2 bases to trimming and J lost 8 bases; unmatched junction nucleotides: 5. CDR3 coding DNA: TGTGCCAGCAGTTTACGAGGACTAGCGGGAGGTCATGAGCAGTTCCTC. Encoded protein: CASSLRGLAGGHEQFL.

This clonotype was detected a few times. The CDR3 sequence is CASSLARGRGDEQFF. CDR3 nucleotide sequence: TGTGCCAGCAGCTTAGCCCGTGGCAGGGGGGATGAGCAGTTCTTC. The chain employs TRBV11-1 and TRBJ2-1; possibly TRBD1 for D (7 bases). Germline CDR1 and CDR2: SGHAT and FQDESV (reference sequence). V was clipped by 0 bases and J by 8 bases, with 14 bases between them. The CDR3 is 15 amino acids.

Comment on this clonotype: Relative to the germline gene, one junction end is altered; a read error may explain this. The rearrangement uses TRBV29-1 and TRBJ2-7; 9 nucleotides line up with TRBD2. The CDR3 is 14 amino acids. The germline gives CDR1 SQVTM, CDR2 ANQGSEA. This chain's CDR3 is CSVEERGGTYEKYF. The CDR3 region has the DNA TGCAGCGTTGAAGAGCGGGGGGGAACCTACGAGAAGTACTTC.

This clonotype was detected only a few times. The CDR3 region is CASATSGHTDTQYF. DNA for the CDR3: TGTGCCAGCGCGACTAGCGGCCACACAGATACGCAGTATTTT. This rearrangement joins TRBV7-6 to TRBJ2-3, with 9 bases identical to TRBD2. This CDR3 is built from 14 residues. Looked up from germline, CDR1 is SGHVS and CDR2 is FNYEAQ. V trimming: 8 bases; J trimming: 2 bases; junction bases outside the gene matches: 5.